The source of this TCR beta chain is a study of T cell repertoires in cytomegalovirus infection. Study-level background: Used in the study were CMV epitopes, some recently identified and HLA-C-restricted, others well-studied and HLA-B-restricted. Both a matching HLA type and CMV infection were indicated by public TCR beta signatures.

Overall study results and limits: The study found HLA-C-restricted CMV-specific TCR beta clonotypes dominating the ex vivo response.

TCRdb recomputed calls from the reads with MiXCR, one row per CDR3 protein. The sample consists of 750,000 to 900,000 distinct CDR3 sequences, roughly 29% of them appearing once. In regard to this clonotype: As yet, its antigen is unknown.

Germline CDR1 reads MGHRA; CDR2 reads YSYEKL. The CDR3 runs 18 residues. Trimming cost V 0 bases and J 0 bases, with 15 bases left between them. The source of this sequence is a human donor in good health (CMV status not recorded). Some clones in this sample may be carry-over from other donors' samples. This chain links TRBV4-1 with TRBJ1-5; D may be TRBD1 (6 bases). The sample was cultured CD8+ T cells from PBMCs, taken from culture after CMV antigen stimulation. The DNA of the CDR3 is TGCGCCAGCAGCCAAGAAGGAGGCAGGGGAACTAGCAATCAGCCCCAGCATTTT. This sequence encodes CASSQEGGRGTSNQPQHF.